This T cell receptor beta chain was found in a study of cytomegalovirus exposure and HLA in healthy donors. Study observations and caveats: A later analysis showed that HLA-associated TCR beta chains had undergone more clonal expansion than equally common others. A later analysis associated some 18,000 TCR beta sequences with HLA alleles at a 0.05 false discovery rate.

The PCR ran on 60 Vbeta and 13 Jbeta primers. TCRdb's table, derived via immunoSEQ multiplex PCR, lists solely in-frame clones and lacks some. The data contain 170,000 or so clones, 77% of them singletons. Germline assignment: CDR1 SGHKS and CDR2 YYEKEE (reference sequence). The CDR3 extends over 15 amino acids. The V end lost 6 bases, the J end lost 0 bases, and 13 bases lay between the germline ends. In the case of this clone: The antigen is undetermined.

Sequences were obtained from PBMCs. This chain uses TRBV5-5 with TRBJ2-1; D not certain. This receptor was taken from a woman aged 60 to 75 in good health and CMV-seropositive. CDR3 amino acids: CASTDTQSSYNEQFF. In nucleotides, the CDR3 is TGTGCCAGCACCGACACCCAGAGCTCCTACAATGAGCAGTTCTTC.